The next 17 T cell receptor beta chains were all read from a single sample in a study of OX40 agonist ivuxolimab in advanced cancers. Clones were sequenced by immunoSEQ multiplex PCR, and TCRdb holds only the in-frame ones, with some missing. The repertoire holds about 46,000 clones, with 75% to 95% as singletons. The source material was CD4+ or CD8+ T cells sorted from blood, sampled in a trial of the OX40 agonist ivuxolimab. The source of these receptors is an adult with an advanced solid tumor such as melanoma, head and neck, liver or kidney cancer.

The chain joins TRBV13 to TRBJ1-1; D is unresolved. Germline CDR1 is PRHDT and CDR2 is FYEKMQ (reference sequence). The CDR3 extends over 14 amino acids. Between the trimmed V and J ends, which lost 1 base and 3 bases, there was a span of 9 bases. This chain's CDR3 is CASSLEVSDTEAFF. The CDR3, as DNA: TGTGCCAGCAGCTTAGAGGTTTCGGACACTGAAGCTTTCTTT.

The chain combines TRBV4-1 with TRBJ1-1; D ambiguous. Trimming shortened V by 1 base and J by 1 base, and 4 bases separated the two germline ends. This CDR3 has 13 amino acids. Germline V gene sequence: CDR1 MGHRA, CDR2 YSYEKL. CDR3 DNA: TGCGCCAGCAGCCAAGGTAGGAACACTGAAGCTTTCTTT. It specifies CASSQGRNTEAFF.

The J gene is TRBJ2-3, the V gene TRBV2; the D gene could be TRBD1 or TRBD2 (6 bases each). Trimming cost V 9 bases and J 3 bases, with 13 bases left between them. Germline values: CDR1 SNHLY, CDR2 FYNNEI. The CDR3 is made up of 13 amino acids. This chain's CDR3 is CARRGGMTDTQYF. The CDR3 DNA sequence: TGTGCCAGACGAGGGGGGATGACAGATACGCAGTATTTT.

This chain links TRBV5-6 with TRBJ2-7; 8 bases agree with TRBD2. Trimming removed 2 bases from V and 3 bases from J; junction bases left unmatched: 1. The CDR3 has 13 amino acids. CDR1 and CDR2 from the germline V gene are SGHDT and YYEEEE. The CDR3 region has the DNA TGTGCCAGCAGCTTTGGGACTAGCTACGAGCAGTACTTC. Its protein is CASSFGTSYEQYF.

This chain joins TRBV7-2 and TRBJ2-1, with D perhaps matching TRBD2 (6 bases). The CDR3 is 17 amino acids. Germline values: CDR1 SGHTA, CDR2 FQGNSA. V was cut by 1 base and J by 0 bases, with 13 bases left in between. CDR3 region: CASSLEGTPSSYNEQFF. The CDR3 region has the DNA TGTGCCAGCAGCTTAGAGGGGACTCCGAGCTCCTACAATGAGCAGTTCTTC.

The gene calls are TRBV19 and TRBJ1-1; D possibly corresponds to TRBD1 (5 bases). CDR1 and CDR2 (germline): LNHDA, SQIVND (reference sequence). There are 15 residues in the CDR3. The germline V and J ends were trimmed by 5 bases and 1 base, with 14 bases remaining between them. CDR3 DNA sequence: TGTGCCAGTAGTCCAATTGGGGCGCCGAACACTGAAGCTTTCTTT. This encodes CASSPIGAPNTEAFF.

The genes are TRBV27 and TRBJ1-1; perhaps TRBD1 as D (5 bases). The length of the CDR3 is 16 residues. V was cut by 0 bases and J by 0 bases, with 11 bases left in between. The V gene's germline CDR1 is MNHEY and CDR2 SMNVEV (reference sequence). The DNA of the CDR3 is TGTGCCAGCAGTTTATCGCAGGGCGCCATGAACACTGAAGCTTTCTTT. Its translation is CASSLSQGAMNTEAFF.

This chain joins TRBV9 and TRBJ2-1; D is perhaps TRBD1 (6 bases). Germline V CDR1 and CDR2: SGDLS, YYNGEE. The germline V and J ends were trimmed by 0 bases and 6 bases, with 7 bases remaining between them. This CDR3 comprises 13 residues. DNA for the CDR3: TGTGCCAGCAGCGTAGCAGGGGCCAATGAGCAGTTCTTC. It specifies CASSVAGANEQFF.

This clone occurred once. The V call is TRBV7-2, the J call TRBJ2-5; D call uncertain. Germline V lookup: CDR1 SGHTA, CDR2 FQGNSA. Trimming took off 1 base at V and 2 bases at J, with 20 bases between the two ends. The CDR3 is made up of 18 amino acids. In DNA, the CDR3 is TGTGCCAGCAGCTTAGAAGGGCCTGCGCAAATCTTACAAGAGACCCAGTACTTC. It encodes CASSLEGPAQILQETQYF.

The chain couples TRBV4-1 to TRBJ2-1; TRBD2 might be the D (6 bases). The germline V gene encodes CDR1 MGHRA and CDR2 YSYEKL. There are 18 residues in the CDR3. Trimming removed 2 bases from V and 5 bases from J, with 22 bases in between. The CDR3 nucleotides are TGCGCCAGCAGCCAATTCTCCTTATCCGCTGGGGAGGACAATGAGCAGTTCTTC. It yields the protein CASSQFSLSAGEDNEQFF.

The V gene is TRBV27, the J gene TRBJ2-3; D gene ambiguous. V was shortened by 6 bases and J by 4 bases, with 14 bases between the two germline ends. Germline V lookup: CDR1 MNHEY, CDR2 SMNVEV (reference sequence). The CDR3 has 14 amino acids. CDR3 in amino acids: CASRFIPGPDTQYF. CDR3 in DNA: TGTGCCAGCAGATTCATACCAGGACCAGATACGCAGTATTTT.

This chain uses TRBV19 with TRBJ2-3; D is ambiguous. The CDR3 has 13 amino acids. V lost 4 bases to trimming and J lost 4 bases, with 9 bases between them. CDR1 and CDR2 from the germline V gene are LNHDA and SQIVND (reference sequence). CDR3 residues: CASSSAGADTQYF. The CDR3 region has the DNA TGTGCCAGTAGTAGCGCCGGCGCAGATACGCAGTATTTT.

The chain combines TRBV28 with TRBJ2-3; 7 bases align to TRBD2. Unmatched junction bases numbered 8, after V lost 3 bases and J lost 2 bases. Germline V gene sequence: CDR1 MDHEN, CDR2 SYDVKM. The CDR3 has 16 residues. The CDR3 loop is CASSFGEGEVTDTQYF. The CDR3 nucleotides are TGTGCCAGCAGTTTTGGGGAGGGTGAAGTCACAGATACGCAGTATTTT.

V gene TRBV28 combines with J gene TRBJ2-7; TRBD1 matches 11 bases. Trimming at V came to 2 bases and at J to 2 bases, leaving 2 bases not matched to a gene. Germline V gives CDR1 MDHEN, CDR2 SYDVKM. This CDR3 is built from 15 residues. CDR3 in amino acids: CASSLGTGGTYEQYV. In DNA form, the CDR3 reads TGTGCCAGCAGTTTAGGGACAGGGGGGACCTACGAGCAGTACGTC.

This chain links TRBV27 with TRBJ2-3; D not resolved. The CDR3 covers 11 residues. Looked up from germline, CDR1 is MNHEY and CDR2 is SMNVEV (reference sequence). V dropped 4 bases and J dropped 8 bases, with 7 bases sitting between them. The CDR3 DNA reads TGTGCCAGCAGTTGGGCTGCTACGCAGTATTTT. Encoded protein: CASSWAATQYF.

V and J are TRBV27 and TRBJ1-2, with 8 bases matching TRBD1. J lost 5 bases, V lost 3 bases, and 5 bases had no gene match. CDR3 size: 14 residues. Germline CDR1 is MNHEY and CDR2 is SMNVEV (reference sequence). In DNA, the CDR3 is TGTGCCAGCAGTTTGGGGACAGGAGCTTATGGCTACACCTTC. Protein product: CASSLGTGAYGYTF.

This rearrangement joins TRBV4-3 to TRBJ2-7, with D unclear. Germline V gene sequence: CDR1 LGHNA, CDR2 YSLEER. Trimming took 0 bases from V and 0 from J, leaving 6 bases between them. The CDR3 contains 14 residues. CDR3 loop: CASSQDLYSYEQYF. The CDR3 DNA is TGCGCCAGCAGCCAAGATCTCTACTCCTACGAGCAGTACTTC.